What follows are 26 T cell receptor beta chains derived from one specimen sequenced in a study of OX40 agonist ivuxolimab in advanced cancers. Repertoires were generated with immunoSEQ multiplex PCR, while TCRdb's copy carries only in-frame clones and drops some. The top ten hold 2.6% of the sample, which has around 45,000 clones, 70% to 80% seen once. This specimen was CD4+ or CD8+ T cells sorted from blood, taken in a trial of the OX40 agonist ivuxolimab. These receptors were collected from an adult with an advanced solid tumor such as melanoma, head and neck, liver or kidney cancer.

On this clone itself: The same CDR3 can be traced to other DNA sequences in this sample. CDR3 nucleotide sequence: TGTGCCAGCAGTCTCGGCTATGAGCAGTTCTTC. This encodes CASSLGYEQFF. The chain joins TRBV28 to TRBJ2-1, with D hard to call. Germline-derived CDR1 and CDR2 are MDHEN and SYDVKM. This CDR3 is built from 11 residues. V gave up 5 bases and J gave up 8 bases, with 7 bases separating them.

This rearrangement joins TRBV19 to TRBJ2-5, with D maybe TRBD2 (6 bases). V was shortened by 6 bases and J by 3 bases, with 11 bases between the two germline ends. CDR1 LNHDA and CDR2 SQIVND come from the germline V gene (reference sequence). The CDR3 totals 13 residues. The CDR3: CASRVSSEETQYF. CDR3 bases: TGTGCCAGTAGGGTTTCTAGCGAAGAGACCCAGTACTTC.

This sequence joins TRBV5-4 and TRBJ2-7; tentatively, D is TRBD1 (6 bases). Per germline, CDR1 SGHNT and CDR2 YYREEE (reference sequence). Trimming removed 4 bases from V and 2 bases from J, with 22 bases in between. The CDR3 totals 17 residues. DNA for the CDR3: TGTGCCAGCAGCCAAGAAGTGGACAGCACCTTAGCCTACGAGCAGTACTTC. It specifies CASSQEVDSTLAYEQYF.

The chain has TRBV9 and TRBJ1-3; D possibly corresponds to TRBD1 (5 bases). This CDR3 has 15 residues. Trimming removed 2 bases at V and 0 bases at J, with 9 bases between. Germline loops: CDR1 SGDLS, CDR2 YYNGEE. This chain's CDR3 is CASSVWGSSGNTIYF. The CDR3 bases are TGTGCCAGCAGCGTTTGGGGGAGCTCTGGAAACACCATATATTTT.

This chain links TRBV6-4 with TRBJ1-5; D not certain. The CDR3 is made up of 14 amino acids. Between the trimmed V and J ends, which lost 0 bases and 7 bases, there was a span of 10 bases. Germline CDR1 reads MRHNA; CDR2 reads SNTAGT. The CDR3 DNA is TGTGCCAGCAGTGACTCAGGGATCGGGCAGCCCCAGCATTTT. Translation gives CASSDSGIGQPQHF.

This clone was counted a single time. The chain uses TRBV6-1 and TRBJ2-1, with a weak D call TRBD1 (6 bases). CDR1 MNHNS and CDR2 SASEGT come from the germline V gene. Deletions cut 6 bases from V and 8 bases from J, with 20 bases between. CDR3 size: 15 residues. The CDR3, as DNA: TGTGCCAGCAGGGAACAGGGTCGACCCTGGGATGAGCAGTTCTTC. It specifies CASREQGRPWDEQFF.

The J gene is TRBJ2-5, the V gene TRBV11-2; D ambiguous. Deletions cut 3 bases from V and 5 bases from J, with 4 bases between. The CDR3 sequence is 11 residues long. Germline CDR1 is SGHAT and CDR2 is FQNNGV. CDR3 nucleotide sequence: TGTGCCAGCAGCTTTGGGGAGACCCAGTACTTC. This gives the protein CASSFGETQYF.

The chain carries TRBV6-4 and TRBJ2-1; 8 bases fit TRBD2. The V gene's germline CDR1 is MRHNA and CDR2 SNTAGT. Losses at the gene ends were 2 bases for V and 5 bases for J; bases not matched to a gene: 5. This CDR3 has 15 amino acids. The CDR3 sequence: CASSDDTSGNNEQFF. The CDR3 DNA reads TGTGCCAGCAGTGACGACACTAGCGGTAACAATGAGCAGTTCTTC.

This sequence joins TRBV28 and TRBJ1-1; a weak D match, TRBD1 (5 bases). Trimming removed 4 bases from V and 1 base from J, with 10 bases in between. Germline V gene sequence: CDR1 MDHEN, CDR2 SYDVKM. The CDR3 spans 14 residues. DNA for the CDR3: TGTGCCAGCAGTTGGGGGGGGAGGAACACTGAAGCTTTCTTT. Residues: CASSWGGRNTEAFF.

This rearrangement joins TRBV20-1 to TRBJ1-1; possibly TRBD1 for D (5 bases). From germline, CDR1 is DFQATT and CDR2 SNEGSKA (reference sequence). The V end lost 3 bases, the J end lost 11 bases, and 13 bases lay between the germline ends. The CDR3 spans 11 residues. The CDR3 sequence is CSARVGGSAFF. The CDR3 region has the DNA TGCAGTGCTAGGGTGGGGGGGAGCGCTTTCTTT.

This clone was detected only a few times. The chain recombines TRBV6-1 with TRBJ2-7, with D perhaps matching TRBD2 (5 bases). Germline-derived CDR1 and CDR2 are MNHNS and SASEGT. The CDR3 has 12 amino acids. Trimming removed 2 bases at V and 4 bases at J, with 6 bases between. The CDR3 DNA reads TGTGCCAGCAGTGAACCGGGATACGAGCAGTACTTC. This translates into CASSEPGYEQYF.

This clone was detected only a few times. This chain links TRBV20-1 with TRBJ2-1; possibly TRBD1 or TRBD2 for D (5 bases each). Germline lookup yields CDR1 DFQATT and CDR2 SNEGSKA (reference sequence). The CDR3 consists of 11 residues. Trimming took 5 bases from V and 8 from J, leaving 10 bases between them. CDR3 coding DNA: TGCAGTGCTTTGGGACGGGATGAGCAGTTCTTC. Protein sequence: CSALGRDEQFF.

This clone appeared once. Other DNA variants within this sample encode the same CDR3. J is TRBJ1-4 and V is TRBV11-1; D gene uncertain. Germline V lookup: CDR1 SGHAT, CDR2 FQDESV (reference sequence). The CDR3 is 13 amino acids. Trimming left V 2 bases short and J 7 bases short, with 8 bases between. The CDR3 sequence is CASSLNQREKLFF. The DNA of the CDR3 is TGTGCCAGCAGCTTAAATCAACGTGAAAAACTGTTTTTT.

This clone was counted a few times. V is TRBV5-1 and J is TRBJ1-6; maybe TRBD1 (5 bases). The V and J ends lost 0 bases and 12 bases respectively, with 16 bases between them. The CDR3 covers 15 residues. The germline CDR1 and CDR2 sequences are SGHRS and YFSETQ. CDR3 sequence: CASSLVGDGLGPLHF. The CDR3 DNA is TGCGCCAGCAGCTTGGTCGGGGACGGATTAGGACCCCTCCACTTT.

V usage is TRBV27 and J usage is TRBJ2-1; D is uncertain. V was trimmed by 7 bases and J by 4 bases, leaving 14 bases between them. This CDR3 spans 14 amino acids. CDR1 and CDR2 from the germline V gene are MNHEY and SMNVEV (reference sequence). The CDR3 sequence is CASTLTYGYNEQFF. The DNA for the CDR3 is TGTGCCAGCACTCTCACCTACGGATACAATGAGCAGTTCTTC.

This clone has just a few counts. This chain connects TRBV28 to TRBJ1-1; D is unclear. Trimming stripped 1 base from V and 4 bases from J, with 22 bases between. In germline, CDR1 is MDHEN, CDR2 SYDVKM. The CDR3 spans 18 residues. CDR3 coding DNA: TGTGCCAGCAGTTTATTGGTAGTCCTGGGTTCCGAGCCCACTGAAGCTTTCTTT. This sequence encodes CASSLLVVLGSEPTEAFF.

The gene calls are TRBV11-2 and TRBJ2-5, with no clear D. V was cut by 3 bases and J by 4 bases, with 3 bases left in between. Germline-derived CDR1 and CDR2 are SGHAT and FQNNGV. The CDR3 runs to 11 residues. The CDR3 coding sequence is TGTGCCAGCAGCTTTACAGAGACCCAGTACTTC. Translation: CASSFTETQYF.

This chain links TRBV4-2 with TRBJ2-6; no definite D call. The germline V and J ends were trimmed by 0 bases and 2 bases, with 5 bases remaining between them. CDR1 is LGHNA and CDR2 is YNFKEQ in the germline V gene. This CDR3 spans 15 amino acids. The CDR3 is CASSQDVAGANVLTF. The CDR3 nucleotides are TGTGCCAGCAGCCAAGATGTGGCTGGGGCCAACGTCCTGACTTTC.

This chain connects TRBV28 to TRBJ2-7; D is ambiguous. The CDR3 has 14 residues. Per the germline V gene, CDR1 is MDHEN and CDR2 is SYDVKM. V lost 6 bases and J lost 1, with 13 bases in between. The CDR3 spells CASRGRLGSYEQYF. In nucleotides, the CDR3 is TGTGCCAGCAGAGGCCGTCTTGGATCCTACGAGCAGTACTTC.

This CDR3 reads CASSLMGTGGPEQYF. DNA of the CDR3: TGTGCCAGCAGTTTAATGGGGACAGGGGGTCCCGAGCAGTACTTC. V gene TRBV28 combines with J gene TRBJ2-7, with 11 bases fitting TRBD1. Germline V CDR1 and CDR2: MDHEN, SYDVKM. V shed 2 bases, J shed 6 bases, and the junction held 6 bases outside the gene matches. The CDR3 loop spans 15 amino acids.

This clone was observed once. The gene calls are TRBV14 and TRBJ1-1, with a possible D match to TRBD1 (6 bases). The CDR3 spans 17 residues. The V end lost 1 base, the J end lost 3 bases, and 18 bases lay between the germline ends. Per the germline V gene, CDR1 is SGHDN and CDR2 is FVKESK. In DNA, the CDR3 is TGTGCCAGCAGCCAAGGATCAGGGGTTGGGATCGACACTGAAGCTTTCTTT. Translated: CASSQGSGVGIDTEAFF. The full variable domain, completed using reference TRBV14 and TRBJ1-1, is EAGVTQFPSHSVIEKGQTVTLRCDPISGHDNLYWYRRVMGKEIKFLLHFVKESKQDESGMPNNRFLAERTGGTYSTLKVQPAELEDSGVYFCASSQGSGVGIDTEAFFGQGTRLTVV.

This chain links TRBV30 with TRBJ2-1; D remains ambiguous. The CDR3 has 10 residues. The ends were cut back, 3 bases at V and 7 bases at J, with 4 bases in the middle. The germline CDR1 and CDR2 sequences are GTSNPN and SVGIG (reference sequence). CDR3 loop: CAWSRNEQFF. The CDR3 DNA reads TGTGCCTGGAGCCGGAATGAGCAGTTCTTC.

This clone has just a few counts. The CDR3 spells CASSLGAGYTGELFF. The DNA for the CDR3 is TGTGCCAGCAGCCTGGGGGCGGGGTACACCGGGGAGCTGTTTTTT. The J gene is TRBJ2-2, the V gene TRBV28; perhaps D is TRBD1 or TRBD2 (6 bases each). Germline V lookup: CDR1 MDHEN, CDR2 SYDVKM. The V and J ends lost 6 bases and 3 bases respectively, with 14 bases between them. The CDR3 runs 15 residues.

This clone was detected only once. This chain joins TRBV29-1 and TRBJ2-1; 16 nucleotides match TRBD2. Trimming at V came to 4 bases and at J to 7 bases, leaving 13 bases not matched to a gene. The V gene's germline CDR1 is SQVTM and CDR2 ANQGSEA. This CDR3 has 18 amino acids. The CDR3, as DNA: TGCAGCGTTGTAGGGGGACTAGCGGGAGGGGGGACGGGGAATGAGCAGTTCTTC. It is translated as CSVVGGLAGGGTGNEQFF.

This clone turned up a few times. The gene calls are TRBV2 and TRBJ2-1, with TRBD1 matching 7 bases. V lost 4 bases to trimming and J lost 0 bases; unmatched junction nucleotides: 3. The CDR3 length is 15 residues. From germline, CDR1 is SNHLY and CDR2 FYNNEI. This CDR3 reads CASSARGSSYNEQFF. The DNA of the CDR3 is TGTGCCAGCAGTGCCAGGGGGAGCTCCTACAATGAGCAGTTCTTC.

The genes are TRBV4-3 and TRBJ2-7; 9 nucleotides align to TRBD1. Per the germline V gene, CDR1 is LGHNA and CDR2 is YSLEER. V lost 8 bases and J lost 4; bases outside the gene matches: 12. This CDR3 has 15 amino acids. CDR3 sequence: CASSSPGTGWYEQYF. The CDR3 coding sequence is TGCGCCAGCTCGAGCCCCGGGACAGGGTGGTACGAGCAGTACTTC.